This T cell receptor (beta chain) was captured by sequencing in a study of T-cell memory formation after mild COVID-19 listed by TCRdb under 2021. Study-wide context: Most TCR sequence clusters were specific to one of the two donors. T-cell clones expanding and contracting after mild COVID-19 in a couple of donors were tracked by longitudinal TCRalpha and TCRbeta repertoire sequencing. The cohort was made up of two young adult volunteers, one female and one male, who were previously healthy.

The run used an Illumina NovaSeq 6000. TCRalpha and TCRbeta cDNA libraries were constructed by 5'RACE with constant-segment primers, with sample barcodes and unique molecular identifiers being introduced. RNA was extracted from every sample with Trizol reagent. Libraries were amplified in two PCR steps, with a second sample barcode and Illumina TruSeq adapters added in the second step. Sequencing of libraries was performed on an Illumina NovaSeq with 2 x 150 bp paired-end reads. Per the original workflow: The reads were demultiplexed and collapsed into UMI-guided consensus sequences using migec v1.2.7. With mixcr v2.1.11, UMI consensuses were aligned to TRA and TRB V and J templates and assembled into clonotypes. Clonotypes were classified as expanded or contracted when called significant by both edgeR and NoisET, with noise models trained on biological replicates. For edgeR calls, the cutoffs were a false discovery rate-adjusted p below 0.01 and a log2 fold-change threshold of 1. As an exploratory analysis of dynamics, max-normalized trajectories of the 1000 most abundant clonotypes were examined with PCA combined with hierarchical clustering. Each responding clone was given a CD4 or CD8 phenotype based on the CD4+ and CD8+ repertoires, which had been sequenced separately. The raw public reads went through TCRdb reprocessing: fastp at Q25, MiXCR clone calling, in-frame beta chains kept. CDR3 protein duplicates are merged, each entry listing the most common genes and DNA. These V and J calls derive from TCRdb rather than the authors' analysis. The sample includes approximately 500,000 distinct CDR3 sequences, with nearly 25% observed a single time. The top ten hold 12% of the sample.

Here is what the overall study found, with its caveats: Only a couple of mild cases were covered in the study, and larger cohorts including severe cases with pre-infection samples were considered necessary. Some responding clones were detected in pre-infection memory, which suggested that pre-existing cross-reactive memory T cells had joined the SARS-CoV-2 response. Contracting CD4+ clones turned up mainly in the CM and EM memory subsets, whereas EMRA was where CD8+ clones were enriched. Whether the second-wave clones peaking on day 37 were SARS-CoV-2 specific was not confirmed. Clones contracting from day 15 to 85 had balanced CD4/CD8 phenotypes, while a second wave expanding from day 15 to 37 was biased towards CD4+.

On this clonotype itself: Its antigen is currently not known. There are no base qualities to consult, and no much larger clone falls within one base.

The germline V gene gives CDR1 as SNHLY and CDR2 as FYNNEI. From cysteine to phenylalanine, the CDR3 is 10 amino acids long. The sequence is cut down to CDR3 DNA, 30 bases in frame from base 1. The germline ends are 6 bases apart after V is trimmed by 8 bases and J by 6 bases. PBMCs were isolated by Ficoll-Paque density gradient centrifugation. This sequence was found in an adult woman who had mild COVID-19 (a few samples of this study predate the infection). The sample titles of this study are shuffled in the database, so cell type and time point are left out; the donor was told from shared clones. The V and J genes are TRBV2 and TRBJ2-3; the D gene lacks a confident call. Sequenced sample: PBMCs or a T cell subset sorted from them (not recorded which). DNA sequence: TGTGCCAGCGGCGTGGATACGCAGTATTTT. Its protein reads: CASGVDTQYF.